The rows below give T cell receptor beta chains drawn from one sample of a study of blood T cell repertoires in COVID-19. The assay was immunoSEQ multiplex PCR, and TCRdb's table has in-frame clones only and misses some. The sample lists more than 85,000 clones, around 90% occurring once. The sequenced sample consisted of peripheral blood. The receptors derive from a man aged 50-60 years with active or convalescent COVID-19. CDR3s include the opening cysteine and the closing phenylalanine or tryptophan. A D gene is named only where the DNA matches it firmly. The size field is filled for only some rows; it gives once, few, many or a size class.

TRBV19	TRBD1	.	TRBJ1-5	TGTGCCAGTAGTTCGGGACAGGGGGATCAGCCCCAGCATTTT	CASSSGQGDQPQHF
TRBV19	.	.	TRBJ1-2	TGTGCCAGTAGTATAGACAGGAACTATGGCTACACCTTC	CASSIDRNYGYTF
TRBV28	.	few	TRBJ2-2	TGTGCCAGCAGTTCAGGGTCGAACACCGGGGAGCTGTTTTTT	CASSSGSNTGELFF
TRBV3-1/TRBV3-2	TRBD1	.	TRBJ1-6	TGTGCCAGCAGCCAAGAGACAGGGGTGCCGTATAATTCACCCCTCCACTTT	CASSQETGVPYNSPLHF
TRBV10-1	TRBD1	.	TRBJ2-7	TGCGCCAGCAGTCCAGGACAGGGGGCTACCTACGAGCAGTACTTC	CASSPGQGATYEQYF
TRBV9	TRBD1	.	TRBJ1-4	TGTGCCAGCAGCTTCACAGGGGGCACTAATGAAAAACTGTTTTTT	CASSFTGGTNEKLFF
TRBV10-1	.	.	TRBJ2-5	TGCGCCAGCAGTGATCCGATCAGGTTAGGAGAGACCCAGTACTTC	CASSDPIRLGETQYF
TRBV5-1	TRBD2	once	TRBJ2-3	TGCGCCAGCAGCTTCGCTAGCGGGGAAGATACGCAGTATTTT	CASSFASGEDTQYF
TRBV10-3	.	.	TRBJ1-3	TGTGCCATCACCGGGGGAATGGGGGTAGCAGGAAACACCATATATTTT	CAITGGMGVAGNTIYF
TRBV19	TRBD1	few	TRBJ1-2	TGTGCCAGTAGTATATCCCCAGGGGGCGATTATGGCTACACCTTC	CASSISPGGDYGYTF
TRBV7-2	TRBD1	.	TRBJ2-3	TGTGCCAGCAGCTTAGCGCTAGGACAGGGGGGGTCAGATACGCAGTATTTT	CASSLALGQGGSDTQYF
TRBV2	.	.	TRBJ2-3	TGTGCCAGCAGTGATGTGGACACGCCGGTCTATTTT	CASSDVDTPVYF
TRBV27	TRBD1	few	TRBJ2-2	TGTGCCAGCAGTTTAGGGACAGTCAACACCGGGGAGCTGTTTTTT	CASSLGTVNTGELFF
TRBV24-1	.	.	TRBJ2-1	TGTGCCACCAGTGATTCTGATGCTAAGCGGCCGTTCTTC	CATSDSDAKRPFF
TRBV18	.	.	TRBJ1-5	TGTGCCAGCTCACCACAGGGGAATAGCAATCAGCCCCAGCATTTT	CASSPQGNSNQPQHF
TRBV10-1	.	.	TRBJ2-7	TGCGCCAGCAGTGAAACGGGACTTTACGAGCAGTACTTC	CASSETGLYEQYF
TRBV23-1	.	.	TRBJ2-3	TGCGCCAGCAGTCAATCGTGGGGACTGGCTAGCACAGATACGCAGTATTTT	CASSQSWGLASTDTQYF
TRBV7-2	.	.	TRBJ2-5	TGTGCCAGCAGCTTAGGGCCCGCCATACAAGAGACCCAGTACTTC	CASSLGPAIQETQYF
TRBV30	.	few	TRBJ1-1	TGTGCCTGGTCCGGATTGGGAGACACTGAAGCTTTCTTT	CAWSGLGDTEAFF
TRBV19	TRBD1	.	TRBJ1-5	TGTGCCAGTAGCGAGACAGGGGGCAATCAGCCCCAGCATTTT	CASSETGGNQPQHF
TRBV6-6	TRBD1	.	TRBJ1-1	TGTGCCAGCAGCAAAGCCGGACAGGGGAACACTGAAGCTTTCTTT	CASSKAGQGNTEAFF
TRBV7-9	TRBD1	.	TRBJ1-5	TGTGCCAGCAGCCGGGGGACAGGGGCTGGCAATCAGCCCCAGCATTTT	CASSRGTGAGNQPQHF
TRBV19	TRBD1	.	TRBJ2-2	TGTGCCAGTAGTCCTAGGCTCGGGACAGGGGGCACCGGGGAGCTGTTTTTT	CASSPRLGTGGTGELFF
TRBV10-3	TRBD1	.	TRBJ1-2	TGTGCCACCAACGACAGGGGTGGATATGGCTACACCTTC	CATNDRGGYGYTF
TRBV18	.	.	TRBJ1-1	TGTGCCAGCTCACCGAACGAGGTGAACACTGAAGCTTTCTTT	CASSPNEVNTEAFF
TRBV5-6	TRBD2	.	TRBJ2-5	TGTGCCAGCAGCTCCGGGACTAGCGGGAGGGTAGGGACCCAGTACTTC	CASSSGTSGRVGTQYF
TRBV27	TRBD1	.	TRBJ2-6	TGTGCCAGCAGTTTAAGGGTGACAGGGAATCTTGGGGTTCTGCGGTCTGGGGCCAACGTCCTGACTTTC	CASSLRVTGNLGVLRSGANVLTF
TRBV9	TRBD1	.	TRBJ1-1	TGTGCCAGCAGCCTCGCCTCAGGGGGCGGTAGGGGTGAAGCTTTCTTT	CASSLASGGGRGEAFF
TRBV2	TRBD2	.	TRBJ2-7	TGTGCCAGCAGGGGCGGACTAGCAATTACCTACGAGCAGTACTTC	CASRGGLAITYEQYF